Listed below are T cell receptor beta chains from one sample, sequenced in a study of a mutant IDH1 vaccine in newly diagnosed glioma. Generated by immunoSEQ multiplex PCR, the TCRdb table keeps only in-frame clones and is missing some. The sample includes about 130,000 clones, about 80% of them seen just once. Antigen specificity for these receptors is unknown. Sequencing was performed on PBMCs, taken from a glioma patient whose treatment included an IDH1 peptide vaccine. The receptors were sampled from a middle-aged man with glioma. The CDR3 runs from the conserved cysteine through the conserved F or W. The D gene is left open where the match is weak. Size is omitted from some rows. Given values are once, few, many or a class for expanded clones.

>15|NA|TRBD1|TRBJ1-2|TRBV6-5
TGTGCCAGCAGTTACTCGACCGTGACAGGGCAAGGCTACACCTTC
CASSYSTVTGQGYTF
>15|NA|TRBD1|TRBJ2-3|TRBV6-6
TGTGCCAGCAGTTACTTGGGACAGGTTACAGATACGCAGTATTTT
CASSYLGQVTDTQYF
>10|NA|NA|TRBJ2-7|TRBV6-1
TGTGCCAGCAGTCCCTACGAGCAGTACTTC
CASSPYEQYF
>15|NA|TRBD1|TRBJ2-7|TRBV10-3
TGTGCCATCAGTGACCCGAGGACAGGATGGGACGAGCAGTACTTC
CAISDPRTGWDEQYF
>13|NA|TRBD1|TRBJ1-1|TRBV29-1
TGCAGCGCAAACAGGGGCCAGAACACTGAAGCTTTCTTT
CSANRGQNTEAFF
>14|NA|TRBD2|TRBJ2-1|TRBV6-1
TGTGCCAGCATACGTGCGGGAGGTTACAATGAGCAGTTCTTC
CASIRAGGYNEQFF
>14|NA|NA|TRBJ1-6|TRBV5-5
TGTGCCAGCAGCTTTCACGGGTATAATTCACCCCTCCACTTT
CASSFHGYNSPLHF
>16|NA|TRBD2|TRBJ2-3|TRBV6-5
TGTGCCAGCAGTTCTCCTAGCGGAACTAGCACAGATACGCAGTATTTT
CASSSPSGTSTDTQYF
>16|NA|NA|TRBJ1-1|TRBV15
TGTGCCACCAGCAGGATCCTAGGGCAGGGTGGCACTGAAGCTTTCTTT
CATSRILGQGGTEAFF
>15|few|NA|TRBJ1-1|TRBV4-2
TGTGCCAGCAGCCACCCCGGGACGGCTAACGGTGAAGCTTTCTTT
CASSHPGTANGEAFF
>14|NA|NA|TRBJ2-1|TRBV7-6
TGTGCCAGCAGCTTAGCGGGCTCGGCCAATGAGCAGTTCTTC
CASSLAGSANEQFF
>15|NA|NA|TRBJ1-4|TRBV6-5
TGTGCCAGCAGTTACTCCGGGACCTATAATGAAAAACTGTTTTTT
CASSYSGTYNEKLFF
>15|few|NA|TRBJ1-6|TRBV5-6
TGTGCCAGCAGCCCTGGGGAGGGTCGAAATTCACCCCTCCACTTT
CASSPGEGRNSPLHF
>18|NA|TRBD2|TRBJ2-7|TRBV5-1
TGCGCCAGCAGCCACGGACTAGCGGGAGGGACGGCTAGACACGAGCAGTACTTC
CASSHGLAGGTARHEQYF
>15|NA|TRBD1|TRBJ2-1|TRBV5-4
TGTGCCAGCAGCTTTTCTAGGGGGCCCTACAATGAGCAGTTCTTC
CASSFSRGPYNEQFF
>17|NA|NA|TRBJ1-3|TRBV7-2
TGTGCCAGCAGCCCGGGAGGGTACGGGGAAAGATTGTACACCATATATTTT
CASSPGGYGERLYTIYF
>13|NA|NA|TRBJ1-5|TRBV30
TGTGCCTGGAGCTCGGGGGGGAATCAGCCCCAGCATTTT
CAWSSGGNQPQHF
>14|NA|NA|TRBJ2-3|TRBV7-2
TGTGCCAGCAGCTTAGCGCTTGGAGTGGATACGCAGTATTTT
CASSLALGVDTQYF
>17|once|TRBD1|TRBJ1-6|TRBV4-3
TGCGCCAGCAGCCAAGAGCCGCCGGGACAGGGTAGGTCACCCCTCCACTTT
CASSQEPPGQGRSPLHF
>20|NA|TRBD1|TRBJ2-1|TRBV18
TGTGCCAGCTCACCCGGTACGGTCAGGGGGCCAAGACACACACACAATGAGCAGTTCTTC
CASSPGTVRGPRHTHNEQFF